One sample yielded the 12 T cell receptor beta chains listed below, sequenced in a study of blood T cell repertoires in COVID-19 (dated by TCRdb to 2020 to 2022). Library preparation used the immunoSEQ multiplex PCR assay. As stored in TCRdb, this immuneACCESS dataset retains in-frame rearrangements with V and J assigned. A fraction of the clones does not appear; measured against another copy, unresolved V genes explain less than half of the discrepancy, and the remainder lacks a known reason. This sample lists around 230,000 clones; approximately 82% were detected once. The top ten clonotypes cover about 8.9% of the sample. The sample consisted of peripheral blood. These receptor sequences come from a woman aged 45-65 years with acute or convalescent COVID-19.

The chain recombines TRBV29-1 with TRBJ2-5; D uncertain. The germline V gene has CDR1 SQVTM and CDR2 ANQGSEA. V was trimmed by 2 bases and J by 3 bases, leaving 13 bases between them. This CDR3 region has 14 residues. The CDR3 coding sequence is TGCAGCGTTGAACCCTATTTTGAAGAAGAGACCCAGTACTTC. It encodes CSVEPYFEEETQYF.

V gene TRBV24-1 combines with J gene TRBJ2-7; D is possibly TRBD2 (6 bases). Germline V gene data show CDR1 as KGHDR and CDR2 as SFDVKD. V was pared by 6 bases and J by 3 bases, with 14 bases between. The CDR3 runs 14 residues. The CDR3: CATSTSEGNYEQYF. The CDR3 nucleotides read TGTGCCACCAGTACATCGGAGGGAAACTACGAGCAGTACTTC.

The V call is TRBV5-6, the J call TRBJ2-7; 7 bases agree with TRBD2. Germline CDR1 and CDR2: SGHDT and YYEEEE. This CDR3 is 17 amino acids long. With V trimmed by 0 bases and J by 3 bases, 12 bases remained unmatched. The CDR3 loop reads CASSLGLAASGSYEQYF. The CDR3 nucleotides are TGTGCCAGCAGCTTGGGACTAGCTGCATCAGGTAGCTACGAGCAGTACTTC.

This clone has only one observation. J is TRBJ2-3 and V is TRBV2, with D possibly matching TRBD2 (5 bases). V was shortened by 8 bases and J by 3 bases, with 15 bases between the two germline ends. The V gene's germline CDR1 is SNHLY and CDR2 FYNNEI. This CDR3 region has 14 residues. The CDR3 DNA reads as TGTGCCAGCGTCGTAGGGAGTAGGACAGATACGCAGTATTTT. It translates to CASVVGSRTDTQYF.

The rearrangement joins TRBV19 to TRBJ2-7; D gene unclear. The CDR3 covers 14 residues. Germline CDR1 LNHDA, CDR2 SQIVND (reference sequence). Trimming took 1 base from V and 3 from J, leaving 10 bases between them. The CDR3 protein is CASSIGAGFYEQYF. The CDR3 nucleotides are TGTGCCAGTAGTATAGGAGCAGGTTTCTACGAGCAGTACTTC.

Comments on this clone: One end of the junction fails to match germline, which may point to a read error. The CDR3 here is CVTSEGSGSLLNEQFF. In DNA form, the CDR3 reads TGTGTCACCAGTGAGGGTAGCGGGAGTCTCTTGAATGAGCAGTTCTTC. The chain recombines TRBV24-1 with TRBJ2-1; 9 bases line up with TRBD2. The germline V gene has CDR1 KGHDR and CDR2 SFDVKD. The CDR3 is made up of 16 amino acids.

The rearrangement joins TRBV10-1 to TRBJ2-1, with 12 bases fitting TRBD2. CDR3 length: 16 residues. Germline V gene lookup returns CDR1 WNHNN and CDR2 SYGVQD (reference sequence). V trimming: 5 bases; J trimming: 2 bases; junction bases outside the gene matches: 4. CDR3 coding DNA: TGCGCCAGCAGTACCGGACTAGCGGGGACCTACAATGAGCAGTTCTTC. This encodes CASSTGLAGTYNEQFF.

The chain links TRBV24-1 to TRBJ2-3, with D perhaps TRBD1 (5 bases). Per germline, CDR1 KGHDR and CDR2 SFDVKD. The CDR3 consists of 15 residues. Trimming stripped 5 bases from V and 1 base from J, with 12 bases between. CDR3 nucleotide sequence: TGTGCCACCAGTGTAGACAGTTCTGGCACAGATACGCAGTATTTT. Its protein product is CATSVDSSGTDTQYF.

V gene TRBV3-1 (or the pseudogene TRBV3-2) combines with J gene TRBJ1-5, with D unresolved. CDR3 length: 14 residues. V was pared by 4 bases and J by 5 bases, with 12 bases between. Germline CDR1 and CDR2: LGHDT and YNNKEL (reference sequence). Written as DNA, the CDR3 is TGTGCCAGCAGCCCCCGACATATGGATCAGCCCCAGCATTTT. Residues: CASSPRHMDQPQHF.

V usage is TRBV6-5 and J usage is TRBJ2-1; D is unclear. V was clipped by 4 bases and J by 10 bases, with 11 bases between them. Germline V lookup: CDR1 MNHEY, CDR2 SVGAGI. This CDR3 contains 12 residues. The CDR3 DNA is TGTGCCAGCAGTTCCTCCATCGGGGAGCAGTTCTTC. It codes for CASSSSIGEQFF.

This chain connects TRBV10-2 to TRBJ1-6, with unresolved D. V was cut by 6 bases and J by 7 bases, with 10 bases left in between. CDR3 length: 13 residues. Germline V gene sequence: CDR1 WSHSY, CDR2 SAAADI. The chain's CDR3 is CASSLPPNSPLHF. As DNA, the CDR3 is TGCGCCAGCAGCCTCCCCCCGAATTCACCCCTCCACTTT.

The genes are TRBV12-5 and TRBJ2-7, with TRBD1 identical over 7 bases. CDR1 and CDR2 from the germline V gene are LGHNT and FRNRAP. The CDR3 contains 14 residues. The V segment lost 5 bases and the J segment 2 bases; nucleotides outside the gene matches: 6. In DNA form, the CDR3 reads TGTGCTAGTGGTCCCCCGGGACAGACCTACGAGCAGTACTTC. Residues: CASGPPGQTYEQYF.